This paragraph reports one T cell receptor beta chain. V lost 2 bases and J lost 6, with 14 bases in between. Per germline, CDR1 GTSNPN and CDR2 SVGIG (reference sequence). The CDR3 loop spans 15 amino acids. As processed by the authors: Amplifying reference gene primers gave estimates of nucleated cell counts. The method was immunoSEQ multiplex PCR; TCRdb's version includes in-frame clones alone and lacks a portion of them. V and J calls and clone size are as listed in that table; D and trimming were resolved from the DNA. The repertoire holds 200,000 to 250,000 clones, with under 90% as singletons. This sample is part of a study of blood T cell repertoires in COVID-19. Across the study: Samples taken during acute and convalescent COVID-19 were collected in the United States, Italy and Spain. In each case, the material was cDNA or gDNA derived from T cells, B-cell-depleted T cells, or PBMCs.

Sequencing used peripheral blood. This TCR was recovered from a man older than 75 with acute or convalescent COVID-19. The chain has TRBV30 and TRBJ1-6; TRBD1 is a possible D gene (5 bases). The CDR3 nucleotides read TGTGCCTGGAGTTGGGTGCGGGGCATTAATTCACCCCTCCACTTT. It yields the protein CAWSWVRGINSPLHF.